This T cell receptor (beta chain) was identified in a study of TIL therapy for anti-PD-1-resistant metastatic lung cancer. Whole-study context: Tumors carried a median 1.5 non-synonymous mutations per megabase.

This was the immunoSEQ v3 assay. The repertoire was sequenced with immunoSEQ multiplex PCR; TCRdb's copy has only in-frame clones and lacks some. The table records 95,000 or so clones, roughly two thirds of them present only once. Germline CDR1 reads SGHTA; CDR2 reads FQGTGA. V shed 7 bases and J shed 2 bases, with 10 bases lying between them. The CDR3 length is 13 residues. Described time point: pre-treatment sample, taken before nivolumab and TIL therapy. Tumor tissue came from excised metastases, mostly pleural nodules or supraclavicular lymph nodes. Sample: tumor tissue, taken at baseline. The receptor was derived from a person aged 25 to 80 with non-small cell lung cancer. The gene calls are TRBV7-3 and TRBJ2-3; D not resolved. Written as DNA, the CDR3 is TGTGCCAGCATGGGCGCCAACACAGATACGCAGTATTTT. Translating gives CASMGANTDTQYF.